These 5 T cell receptor beta chains were sequenced from one sample in a study of cytomegalovirus exposure and HLA in healthy donors. Amplification used 60 Vbeta primers and 13 Jbeta primers. Only in-frame clones appear in the TCRdb table, and some are missing; sequencing was by immunoSEQ multiplex PCR. The repertoire holds 100,000 or so clones, 70% to 85% seen once, with approximately 5.6% in the top ten. Input material: PBMCs. These TCRs come from a man aged 25 to 40 in good health and CMV-seropositive.

This chain joins TRBV6-1 and TRBJ1-2, with no clear D. CDR1 and CDR2 from the germline V gene are MNHNS and SASEGT. V was pared by 0 bases and J by 6 bases, with 5 bases between. This CDR3 is built from 12 residues. The CDR3 nucleotides are TGTGCCAGCAGTGAAGCGCTAGATGGCTACACCTTC. Translated, it gives CASSEALDGYTF.

This clone has more than one count but fewer than ten. V is TRBV5-1 and J is TRBJ2-7; D is undetermined. The CDR3 totals 13 residues. Germline V gives CDR1 SGHRS, CDR2 YFSETQ. Trimming took 4 bases from V and 7 from J, leaving 15 bases between them. CDR3 DNA sequence: TGCGCCAGCAGCCCCGGACGGCTGGAGGAGCAGTACGTC. Protein product: CASSPGRLEEQYV.

In regard to this clone: Other DNA sequences within the sample encode an identical CDR3. The chain is built from TRBV6-5 and TRBJ1-1; D not certain. The CDR3 has 13 amino acids. The V end lost 5 bases, the J end lost 5 bases, and 12 bases lay between the germline ends. In germline, CDR1 is MNHEY, CDR2 SVGAGI. CDR3 protein: CASSDRGGTEAFF. Written as DNA, the CDR3 is TGTGCCAGCAGTGACCGGGGAGGTACTGAAGCTTTCTTT.

V gene TRBV5-8 combines with J gene TRBJ1-1; 7 bases are a match to TRBD1. V lost 3 bases and J lost 1; bases outside the gene matches: 0. Germline V CDR1 and CDR2: SGHTS, YDEGEE. The CDR3 spans 13 residues. The CDR3, as DNA: TGTGCCAGCAGCTGGGACAGGAACACTGAAGCTTTCTTT. As protein: CASSWDRNTEAFF.

The chain recombines TRBV4-2 with TRBJ2-1; D perhaps matches TRBD1 (5 bases). The CDR3 spans 13 residues. V lost 0 bases and J lost 12, with 12 bases in between. From germline, CDR1 is LGHNA and CDR2 YNFKEQ. CDR3 sequence: CASSQEEDTWQFF. The CDR3 DNA follows: TGTGCCAGCAGCCAAGAAGAGGACACCTGGCAGTTCTTC.